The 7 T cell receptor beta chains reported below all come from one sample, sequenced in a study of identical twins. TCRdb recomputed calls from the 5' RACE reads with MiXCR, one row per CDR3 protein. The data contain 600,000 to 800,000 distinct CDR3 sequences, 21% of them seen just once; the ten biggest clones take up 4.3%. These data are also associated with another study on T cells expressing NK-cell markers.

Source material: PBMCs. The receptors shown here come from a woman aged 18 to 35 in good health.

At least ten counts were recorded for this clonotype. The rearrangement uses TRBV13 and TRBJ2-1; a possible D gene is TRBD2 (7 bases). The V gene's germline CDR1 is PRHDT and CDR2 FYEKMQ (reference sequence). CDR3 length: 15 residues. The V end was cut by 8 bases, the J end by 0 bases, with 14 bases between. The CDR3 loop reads CASWGQRDSYNEQFF. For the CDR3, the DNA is TGTGCCAGCTGGGGGCAGCGGGACTCCTACAATGAGCAGTTCTTC.

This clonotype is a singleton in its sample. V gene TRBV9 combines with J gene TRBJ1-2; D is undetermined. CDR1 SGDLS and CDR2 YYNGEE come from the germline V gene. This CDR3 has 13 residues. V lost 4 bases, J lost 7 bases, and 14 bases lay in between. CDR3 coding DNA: TGTGCCAGCAGCCGCCCGGGAGCAGGTGGCTACACCTTC. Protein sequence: CASSRPGAGGYTF.

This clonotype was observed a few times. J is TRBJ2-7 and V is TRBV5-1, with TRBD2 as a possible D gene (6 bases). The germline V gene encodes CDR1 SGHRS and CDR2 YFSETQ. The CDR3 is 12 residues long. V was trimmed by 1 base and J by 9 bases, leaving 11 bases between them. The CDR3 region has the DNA TGCGCCAGCAGCTTGATGGGAGGTGGGCAGTACTTC. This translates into CASSLMGGGQYF.

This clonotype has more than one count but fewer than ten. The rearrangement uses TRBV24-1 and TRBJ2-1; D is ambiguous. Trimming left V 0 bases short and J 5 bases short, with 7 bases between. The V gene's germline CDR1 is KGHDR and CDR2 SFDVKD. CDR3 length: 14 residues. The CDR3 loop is CATSDLNSHNEQFF. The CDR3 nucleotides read TGTGCCACCAGTGATTTGAACAGTCACAATGAGCAGTTCTTC.

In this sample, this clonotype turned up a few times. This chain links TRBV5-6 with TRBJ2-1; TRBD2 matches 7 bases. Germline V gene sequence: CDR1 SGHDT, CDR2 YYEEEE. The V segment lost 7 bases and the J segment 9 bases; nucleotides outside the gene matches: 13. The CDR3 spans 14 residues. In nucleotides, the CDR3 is TGTGCCAGCCATTGGGGGGGTAGCATGGTTGAGCAGTTCTTC. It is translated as CASHWGGSMVEQFF.

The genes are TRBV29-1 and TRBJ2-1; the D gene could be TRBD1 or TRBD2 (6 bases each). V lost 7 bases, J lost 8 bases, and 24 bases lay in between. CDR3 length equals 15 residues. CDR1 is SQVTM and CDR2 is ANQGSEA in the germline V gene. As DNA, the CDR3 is TGCAGCGCCGGGGGCCGAGGCGGAAGGGGGGATGAGCAGTTCTTC. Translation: CSAGGRGGRGDEQFF.

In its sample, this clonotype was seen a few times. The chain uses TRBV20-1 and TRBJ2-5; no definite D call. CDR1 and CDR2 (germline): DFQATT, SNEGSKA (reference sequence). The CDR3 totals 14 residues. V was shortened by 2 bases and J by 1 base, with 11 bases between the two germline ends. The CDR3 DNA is TGCAGTGCTAGATCGTCCGCGACCCAAGAGACCCAGTACTTC. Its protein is CSARSSATQETQYF.